Included here is one T cell receptor (beta chain) sequence, with context. The CDR3 covers 13 residues. Trimming shortened V by 6 bases and J by 6 bases, and 12 bases separated the two germline ends. The source of the sample is a study of CD8 T cells in Susac syndrome. The RNA, 0.5 to 1 ug, was put through reverse transcription using random hexamers. Amplification of TCR beta CDR3 by immunoSEQ multiplex PCR spanned 54 Vbeta and 13 Jbeta. MiXCR, applied by TCRdb to the immunoSEQ multiplex PCR reads, yields one record per CDR3 protein. The sample carries approximately 210,000 distinct CDR3 sequences, 95% recorded once.

Sequenced sample: CD4+ T cells from PBMCs. The chain employs TRBV12-3 or TRBV12-4 and TRBJ2-1; D call uncertain. The sequence came from a human donor with multiple sclerosis. The DNA for the CDR3 is TGTGCCAGCAGCCCACTTATGAGCAATGAGCAGTTCTTC. Translated, it gives CASSPLMSNEQFF.